These T cell receptor beta chains were read from a single sample in a study of chemoradiotherapy in HPV16-positive cancers. TCRdb keeps only in-frame clones here, not all; method: immunoSEQ multiplex PCR. The data hold tens of thousands of clones, with around 84% observed a single time. The specimen was blood, collected from a patient who underwent chemoradiotherapy. All receptors come from a human donor with HPV-associated anogenital cancer. Each CDR3 is given with its conserved first and last residue. A D gene is named only where the DNA matches it firmly. Clone size is given for some rows only: seen once, a few or many times, or a class if the clone is expanded.

CDR3aa,CDR3nt,len,abundance,v_gene,d_gene,j_gene
CASNLRPRSSYNEQFF,TGCGCCAGCAACCTCCGACCCCGAAGCTCCTACAATGAGCAGTTCTTC,16,.,TRBV5-1,.,TRBJ2-1
CSVGDRGPGNTIYF,TGCAGCGTTGGGGACAGGGGTCCTGGAAACACCATATATTTT,14,once,TRBV29-1,TRBD1,TRBJ1-3
CSAREDDEAFF,TGCAGTGCTAGGGAGGACGATGAAGCTTTCTTT,11,.,TRBV20-1,.,TRBJ1-1
CASSRPPGELFF,TGTGCCAGCAGCCGCCCCCCTGGGGAGCTGTTTTTT,12,.,TRBV7-9,.,TRBJ2-2
CSVDSDRESGFDGYTF,TGCAGCGTTGACTCGGACAGGGAATCGGGATTCGATGGCTACACCTTC,16,.,TRBV29-1,TRBD1,TRBJ1-2
CASSSVRGTETQYF,TGTGCCAGCAGCTCGGTCCGAGGGACAGAGACCCAGTACTTC,14,.,TRBV7-2,.,TRBJ2-5
CASQFTDTQYF,TGTGCCAGTCAGTTCACAGATACGCAGTATTTT,11,.,TRBV6-1,.,TRBJ2-3
CASSIGASSPTDTQYF,TGTGCCAGTAGTATAGGAGCTAGCAGCCCCACAGATACGCAGTATTTT,16,.,TRBV19,.,TRBJ2-3
CASTNRGLTNEKLFF,TGTGCCAGCACCAACAGGGGGCTAACGAATGAAAAACTGTTTTTT,15,.,TRBV27,TRBD1,TRBJ1-4
CASSDTLGVRAFF,TGTGCCAGCAGTGATACCCTGGGGGTAAGAGCTTTCTTT,13,.,TRBV6-1,.,TRBJ1-1